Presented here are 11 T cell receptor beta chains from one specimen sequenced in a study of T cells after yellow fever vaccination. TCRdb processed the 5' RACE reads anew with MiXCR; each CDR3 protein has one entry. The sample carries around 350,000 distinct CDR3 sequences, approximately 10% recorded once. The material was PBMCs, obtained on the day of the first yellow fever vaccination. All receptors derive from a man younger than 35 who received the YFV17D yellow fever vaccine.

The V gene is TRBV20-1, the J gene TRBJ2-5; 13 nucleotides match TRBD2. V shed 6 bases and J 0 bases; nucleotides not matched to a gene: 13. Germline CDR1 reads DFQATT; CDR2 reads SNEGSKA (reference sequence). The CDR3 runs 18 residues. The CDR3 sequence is CSAPRTSGGNWYQETQYF. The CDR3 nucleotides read TGCAGTGCCCCCCGGACTAGCGGGGGTAATTGGTACCAAGAGACCCAGTACTTC.

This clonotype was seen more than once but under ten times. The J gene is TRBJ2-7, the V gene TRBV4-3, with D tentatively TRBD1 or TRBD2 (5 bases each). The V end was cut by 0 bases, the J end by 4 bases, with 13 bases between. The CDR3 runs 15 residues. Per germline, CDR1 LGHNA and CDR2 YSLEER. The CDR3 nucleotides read TGCGCCAGCAGCCAAGATGCGTCGGGACGATACGAGCAGTACTTC. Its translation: CASSQDASGRYEQYF.

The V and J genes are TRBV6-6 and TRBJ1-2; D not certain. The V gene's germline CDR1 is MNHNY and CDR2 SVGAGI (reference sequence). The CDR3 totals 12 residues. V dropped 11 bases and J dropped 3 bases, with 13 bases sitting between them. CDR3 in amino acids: CAVGALDYGYTF. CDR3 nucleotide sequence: TGTGCCGTGGGTGCCCTCGACTATGGCTACACCTTC.

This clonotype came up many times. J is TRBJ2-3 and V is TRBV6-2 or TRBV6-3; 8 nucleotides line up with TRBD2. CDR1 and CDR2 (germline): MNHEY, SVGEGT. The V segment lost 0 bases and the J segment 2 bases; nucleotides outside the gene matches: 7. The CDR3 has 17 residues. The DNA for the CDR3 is TGTGCCAGCAGTTACTCGATCAGCGGGGGAAACACAGATACGCAGTATTTT. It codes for CASSYSISGGNTDTQYF.

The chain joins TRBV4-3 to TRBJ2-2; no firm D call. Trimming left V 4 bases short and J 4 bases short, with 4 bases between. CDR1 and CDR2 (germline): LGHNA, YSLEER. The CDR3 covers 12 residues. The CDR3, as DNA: TGCGCCAGCAGCCGGGTCACCGGGGAGCTGTTTTTT. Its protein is CASSRVTGELFF.

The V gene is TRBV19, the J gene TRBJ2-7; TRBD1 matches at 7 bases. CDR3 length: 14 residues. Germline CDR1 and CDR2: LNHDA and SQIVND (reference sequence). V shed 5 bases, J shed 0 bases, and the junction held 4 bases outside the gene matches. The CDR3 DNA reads TGTGCCAGTAGTCACCAGGGGGTCTCCTACGAGCAGTACTTC. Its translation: CASSHQGVSYEQYF.

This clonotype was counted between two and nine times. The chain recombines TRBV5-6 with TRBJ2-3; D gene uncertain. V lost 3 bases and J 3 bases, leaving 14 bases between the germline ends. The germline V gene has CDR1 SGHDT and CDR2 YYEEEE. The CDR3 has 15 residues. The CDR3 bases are TGTGCCAGCAGCTCCCCAAGTGAAGGGACAGATACGCAGTATTTT. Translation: CASSSPSEGTDTQYF.

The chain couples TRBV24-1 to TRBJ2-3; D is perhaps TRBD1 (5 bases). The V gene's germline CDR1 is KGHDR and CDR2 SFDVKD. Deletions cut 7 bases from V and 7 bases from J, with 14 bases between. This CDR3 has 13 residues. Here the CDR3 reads CATSLQGMYTQYF. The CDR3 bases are TGTGCCACCAGCCTCCAGGGAATGTATACGCAGTATTTT.

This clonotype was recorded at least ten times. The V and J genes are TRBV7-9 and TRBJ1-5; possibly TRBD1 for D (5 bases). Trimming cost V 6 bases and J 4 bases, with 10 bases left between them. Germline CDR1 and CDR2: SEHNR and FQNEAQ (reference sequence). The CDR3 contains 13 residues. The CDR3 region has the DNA TGTGCCAGCAGTTTCCAGGGAAATCAGCCCCAGCATTTT. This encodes CASSFQGNQPQHF.

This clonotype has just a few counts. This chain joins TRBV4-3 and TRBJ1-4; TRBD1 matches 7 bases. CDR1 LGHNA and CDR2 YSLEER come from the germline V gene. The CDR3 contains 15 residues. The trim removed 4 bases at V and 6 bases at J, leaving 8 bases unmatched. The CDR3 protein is CASSLTTGQDEKLFF. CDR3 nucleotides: TGCGCCAGCAGCCTAACGACAGGGCAAGATGAAAAACTGTTTTTT.

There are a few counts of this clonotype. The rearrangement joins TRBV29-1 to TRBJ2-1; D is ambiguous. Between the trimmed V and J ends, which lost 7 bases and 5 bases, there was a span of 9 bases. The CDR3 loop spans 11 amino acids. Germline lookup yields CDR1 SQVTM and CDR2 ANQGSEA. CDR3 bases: TGCAGCGGGGATTATAACAATGAGCAGTTCTTC. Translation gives CSGDYNNEQFF.